These 12 T cell receptor beta chains share one sample of origin, sequenced in a study of shared clonotypes between healthy human individuals. Sequencing used immunoSEQ multiplex PCR; TCRdb keeps in-frame clones, though not all of them. The table shows over a million clones, with around 78% occurring only once. Sequencing was performed on memory CD4+ T cells from PBMCs. Subset meaning: CD45RA-negative fraction. The source is a man aged 18 to 30 in good health. Some clones in this sample may be carry-over from other donors' samples.

The chain couples TRBV28 to TRBJ2-7; TRBD1 agrees at 7 bases. The germline V gene has CDR1 MDHEN and CDR2 SYDVKM. CDR3 size: 14 residues. Germline trimming cut 5 bases from V and 0 bases from J; bases unmatched to any gene: 4. The CDR3 is CASSTRTGSYEQYF. DNA for the CDR3: TGTGCCAGCAGTACCCGGACAGGCTCCTACGAGCAGTACTTC.

This chain uses TRBV6-1 with TRBJ2-3; TRBD2 aligns across 7 bases. Germline CDR1 and CDR2: MNHNS and SASEGT. V shed 7 bases and J 3 bases; nucleotides not matched to a gene: 10. The CDR3 spans 15 residues. Here the CDR3 DNA reads TGTGCCAGCAAAGCGGGAACACATATTACAGATACGCAGTATTTT. Its protein product is CASKAGTHITDTQYF.

The V and J genes are TRBV10-1 and TRBJ2-1; D unresolved. V gave up 1 base and J gave up 10 bases, with 5 bases separating them. CDR1 and CDR2 (germline): WNHNN, SYGVQD (reference sequence). The CDR3 spans 11 residues. The CDR3 bases are TGCGCCAGCAGTGAGTGGGCGGAGCAGTTCTTC. This encodes CASSEWAEQFF.

This clone was observed once. The chain carries TRBV19 and TRBJ1-4; TRBD1 aligns across 7 bases. Germline loops: CDR1 LNHDA, CDR2 SQIVND (reference sequence). After removal of 1 base from V and 15 bases from J, the junction contained 14 bases not matched to a gene. This CDR3 is built from 15 residues. The CDR3 is CASSIVGGQRSVLFF. Here the CDR3 DNA reads TGTGCCAGTAGTATAGTGGGGGGACAGCGCTCCGTATTGTTTTTT.

The genes are TRBV28 and TRBJ1-5, with 7 bases lining up with TRBD1. Per germline, CDR1 MDHEN and CDR2 SYDVKM. The V and J ends lost 4 bases and 4 bases, in that order; junction bases with no gene match: 4. CDR3 length: 14 residues. The CDR3 loop is CASSSLQGNQPQHF. Written as DNA, the CDR3 is TGTGCCAGCAGTTCACTACAGGGGAATCAGCCCCAGCATTTT. The full variable domain, in which reference TRBV28 and TRBJ1-5 provide the parts outside the CDR3, is DVKVTQSSRYLVKRTGEKVFLECVQDMDHENMFWYRQDPGLGLRLIYFSYDVKMKEKGDIPEGYSVSREKKERFSLILESASTNQTSMYLCASSSLQGNQPQHFGDGTRLSIL.

The rearrangement links TRBV6-6 to TRBJ2-7; 9 bases are shared with TRBD2. Germline CDR1 is MNHNY and CDR2 is SVGAGI (reference sequence). Trimming cost V 2 bases and J 6 bases; bases outside gene matches: 5. The CDR3 totals 14 residues. The CDR3 DNA follows: TGTGCCAGCAGTTACGGCGGGAGGGCCAGCGAGCAGTACTTC. Amino acid sequence: CASSYGGRASEQYF.

The table lists this clone with a few counts. The J gene is TRBJ1-2, the V gene TRBV30; a weak D match, TRBD1 (5 bases). Per germline, CDR1 GTSNPN and CDR2 SVGIG (reference sequence). The ends were cut back, 3 bases at V and 8 bases at J, with 13 bases in the middle. The CDR3 loop spans 12 amino acids. CDR3 coding DNA: TGTGCCTGGAGGATTCAGGGTAGCGGCTACACCTTC. Protein: CAWRIQGSGYTF.

For this clone: The same CDR3 can be traced to other DNA sequences in this sample. The rearrangement links TRBV7-3 to TRBJ2-2; D is unresolved. The V gene's germline CDR1 is SGHTA and CDR2 FQGTGA. Trimming stripped 1 base from V and 8 bases from J, with 8 bases between. The CDR3 consists of 13 residues. The CDR3 bases are TGTGCCAGCAGCTTAATGACCTCGGGGGAGCTGTTTTTT. Translated, it gives CASSLMTSGELFF.

This chain links TRBV25-1 with TRBJ2-6, with D unresolved. The CDR3 spans 16 residues. V lost 3 bases, J lost 0 bases, and 9 bases lay in between. Germline V gene lookup returns CDR1 MGHDK and CDR2 SYGVNS. The CDR3 DNA follows: TGTGCCAGCAGTGATACAGCTCCCTCTGGGGCCAACGTCCTGACTTTC. Amino acid sequence: CASSDTAPSGANVLTF. Drawing the rest from reference TRBV25-1 and TRBJ2-6, the complete variable domain is EADIYQTPRYLVIGTGKKITLECSQTMGHDKMYWYQQDPGMELHLIHYSYGVNSTEKGDLSSESTVSRIRTEHFPLTLESARPSHTSQYLCASSDTAPSGANVLTFGAGSRLTVL.

This clone was counted a few times. The chain is built from TRBV5-1 and TRBJ2-7, with D possibly TRBD1 on 6 matching bases. CDR3 size: 16 residues. Germline CDR1 is SGHRS and CDR2 is YFSETQ. The germline V and J ends were trimmed by 0 bases and 3 bases, with 16 bases remaining between them. The CDR3 bases are TGCGCCAGCAGCTTGGGGGTTGGGGGCTTATACTACGAGCAGTACTTC. The encoded protein is CASSLGVGGLYYEQYF.

The V and J genes are TRBV2 and TRBJ2-7, with 7 bases that match TRBD2. J lost 1 base, V lost 3 bases, and 15 bases had no gene match. Germline V CDR1 and CDR2: SNHLY, FYNNEI. This CDR3 is built from 18 residues. This CDR3 reads CASSDGEGALAESYEQYF. The CDR3 DNA sequence: TGTGCCAGCAGTGACGGCGAAGGTGCCCTAGCGGAATCCTACGAGCAGTACTTC.

The V gene is TRBV11-2, the J gene TRBJ2-1; 12 bases align to TRBD2. The V gene end was trimmed by 5 bases and the J gene end by 6 bases; junction bases not matched to a gene: 8. The CDR3 is 16 amino acids. Germline V gene sequence: CDR1 SGHAT, CDR2 FQNNGV. The CDR3 sequence is CASSQLRLAGANEQFF. The CDR3 DNA reads TGTGCCAGCAGCCAACTAAGACTAGCGGGAGCCAATGAGCAGTTCTTC.